This note documents a single TCR beta chain sequence. What it binds is not known. The CDR3 runs 16 residues. The germline CDR1 and CDR2 sequences are LGHDT and YNNKEL (reference sequence). The ends lost 4 bases at V and 6 bases at J; junction bases unmatched: 7. The data were obtained in a study of CD8 T cells in ankylosing spondylitis. The authors made TCR beta libraries by quantitative 5'-RACE with molecular barcodes. A single record per CDR3 protein comes from TCRdb applying MiXCR to the 5' RACE reads. The table includes fewer than 250,000 distinct CDR3 sequences, approximately 10% detected once. Study conclusions and caveats: Disease-associated clones were reportedly significantly overrepresented in matched ankylosing spondylitis synovial fluid. Several of the motif variants were reported before in synovial fluid and blood from reactive arthritis.

Sequencing was done on a sample of blood, either unsorted or a sorted T cell fraction (not recorded which). This receptor was taken from a male donor with ankylosing spondylitis or in good health (not recorded which). The chain uses TRBV3-1 and TRBJ2-2, with 11 nucleotides matching TRBD1. The CDR3 DNA is TGTGCCAGCAGCCGATGGACAGGGGGCCCATCCGGGGAGCTGTTTTTT. Translated, it gives CASSRWTGGPSGELFF.